The T cell receptor beta chain described here comes from a study of shared clonotypes between healthy human individuals. TCRdb keeps only in-frame clones here, not all; method: immunoSEQ multiplex PCR. The data show some 1,400,000 clones, with roughly 97% seen just once and approximately 1.1% held by the top ten. CDR3 length equals 15 residues. Trimming cost V 2 bases and J 0 bases; bases outside gene matches: 2. Looked up from germline, CDR1 is LNHNV and CDR2 is YYDKDF (reference sequence). The clonotype originates from a man between 25 and 39 years old in good health. V is TRBV15 and J is TRBJ2-7; TRBD2 agrees at 9 bases. Sequenced: naive CD4+ T cells sorted from blood. Subset defined: CD45RA+ positively selected. CDR3: CATSRLAGPSYEQYF. In nucleotides, the CDR3 is TGTGCCACCAGCAGACTAGCGGGGCCCTCCTACGAGCAGTACTTC.